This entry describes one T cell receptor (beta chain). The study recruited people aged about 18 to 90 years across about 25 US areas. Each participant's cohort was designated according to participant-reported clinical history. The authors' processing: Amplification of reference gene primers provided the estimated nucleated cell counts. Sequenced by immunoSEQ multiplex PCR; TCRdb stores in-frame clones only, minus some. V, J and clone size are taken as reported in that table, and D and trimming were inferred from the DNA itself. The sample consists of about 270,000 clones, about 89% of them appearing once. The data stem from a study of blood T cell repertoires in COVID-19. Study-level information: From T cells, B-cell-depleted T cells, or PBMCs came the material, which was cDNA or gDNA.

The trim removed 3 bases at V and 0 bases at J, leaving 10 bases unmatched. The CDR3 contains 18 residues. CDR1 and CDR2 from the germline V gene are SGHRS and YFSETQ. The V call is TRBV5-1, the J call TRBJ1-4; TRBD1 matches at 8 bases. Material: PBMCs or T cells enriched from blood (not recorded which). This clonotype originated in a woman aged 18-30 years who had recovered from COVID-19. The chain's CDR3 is CASSSHQGAGATNEKLFF. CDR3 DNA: TGCGCCAGCAGCTCCCACCAGGGGGCTGGTGCAACTAATGAAAAACTGTTTTTT.